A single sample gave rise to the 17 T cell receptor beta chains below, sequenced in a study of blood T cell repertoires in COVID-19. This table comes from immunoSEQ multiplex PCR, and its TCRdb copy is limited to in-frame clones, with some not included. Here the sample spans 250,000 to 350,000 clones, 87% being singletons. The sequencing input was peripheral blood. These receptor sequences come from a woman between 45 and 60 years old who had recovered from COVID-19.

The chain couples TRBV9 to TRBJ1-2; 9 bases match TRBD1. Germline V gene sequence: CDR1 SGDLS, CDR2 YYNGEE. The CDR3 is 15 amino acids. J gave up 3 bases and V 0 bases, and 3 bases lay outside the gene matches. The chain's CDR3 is CASSVGGTGHYGYTF. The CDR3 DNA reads TGTGCCAGCAGCGTAGGAGGGACAGGGCACTATGGCTACACCTTC.

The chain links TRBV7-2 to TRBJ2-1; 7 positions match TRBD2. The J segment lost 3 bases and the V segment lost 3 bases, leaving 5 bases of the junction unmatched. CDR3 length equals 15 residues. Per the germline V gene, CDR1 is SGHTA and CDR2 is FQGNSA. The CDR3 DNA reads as TGTGCCAGCAGCTTGGCGAGCGGGATCTACAATGAGCAGTTCTTC. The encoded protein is CASSLASGIYNEQFF.

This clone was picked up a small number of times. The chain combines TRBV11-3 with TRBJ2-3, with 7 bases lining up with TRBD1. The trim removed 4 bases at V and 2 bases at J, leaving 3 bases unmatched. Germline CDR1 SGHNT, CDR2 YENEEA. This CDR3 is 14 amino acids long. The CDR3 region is CASSSTGATDTQYF. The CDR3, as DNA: TGTGCCAGCAGCTCAACAGGGGCCACAGATACGCAGTATTTT.

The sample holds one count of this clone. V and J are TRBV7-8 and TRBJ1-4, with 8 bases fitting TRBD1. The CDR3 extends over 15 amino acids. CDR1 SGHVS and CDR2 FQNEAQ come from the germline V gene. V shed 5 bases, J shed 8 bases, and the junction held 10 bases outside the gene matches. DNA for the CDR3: TGTGCCAGCAGCCCGGAGACAGGGGTGCAGGAAAAACTGTTTTTT. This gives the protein CASSPETGVQEKLFF.

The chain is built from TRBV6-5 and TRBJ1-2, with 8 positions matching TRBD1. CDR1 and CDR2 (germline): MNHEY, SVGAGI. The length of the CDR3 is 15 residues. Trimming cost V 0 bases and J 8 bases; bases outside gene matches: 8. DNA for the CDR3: TGTGCCAGCAGTTACTCGGGGGGACAGGCAGGGGGCTACACCTTC. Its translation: CASSYSGGQAGGYTF.

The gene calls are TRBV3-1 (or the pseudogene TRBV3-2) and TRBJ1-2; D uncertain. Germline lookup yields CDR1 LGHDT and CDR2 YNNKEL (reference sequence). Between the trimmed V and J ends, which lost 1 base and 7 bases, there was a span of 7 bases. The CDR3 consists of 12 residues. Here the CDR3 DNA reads TGTGCCAGCAGCCAAGGAGGGAGTGGCTACACCTTC. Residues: CASSQGGSGYTF.

In DNA, the CDR3 is TGTGCCAGCAGTGTGAACGGACTAGCGCGCACAGATACGCAGTATTTT. This translates into CASSVNGLARTDTQYF. The chain carries TRBV6-2 or TRBV6-3 and TRBJ2-3; 9 bases align to TRBD2. Germline CDR1 and CDR2: MNHEY and SVGEGT. This CDR3 comprises 16 residues. V was clipped by 5 bases and J by 1 base; unmatched bases: 7.

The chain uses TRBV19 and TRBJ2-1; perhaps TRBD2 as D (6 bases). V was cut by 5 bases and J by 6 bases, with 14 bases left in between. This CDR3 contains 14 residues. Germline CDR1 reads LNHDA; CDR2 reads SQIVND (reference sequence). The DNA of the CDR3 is TGTGCCAGTAGTCACGGGAGAACAACCAATGAGCAGTTCTTC. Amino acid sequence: CASSHGRTTNEQFF.

The CDR3 nucleotides are TGCGCCAGCACCTCGGCGGGGGGATTCAGCACCGGGGAGCTGTTTTTT. Its protein is CASTSAGGFSTGELFF. The chain has TRBV5-1 and TRBJ2-2; 8 nucleotides align to TRBD2. This CDR3 spans 16 amino acids. Per the germline V gene, CDR1 is SGHRS and CDR2 is YFSETQ. Germline trimming cut 6 bases from V and 4 bases from J; bases unmatched to any gene: 11.

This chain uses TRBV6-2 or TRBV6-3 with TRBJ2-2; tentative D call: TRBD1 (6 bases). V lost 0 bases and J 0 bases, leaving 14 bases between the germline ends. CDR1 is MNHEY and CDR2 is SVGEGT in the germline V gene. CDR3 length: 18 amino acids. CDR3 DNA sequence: TGTGCCAGCAGTTACTCGTACGGTTGGACAGCGAACACCGGGGAGCTGTTTTTT. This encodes CASSYSYGWTANTGELFF.

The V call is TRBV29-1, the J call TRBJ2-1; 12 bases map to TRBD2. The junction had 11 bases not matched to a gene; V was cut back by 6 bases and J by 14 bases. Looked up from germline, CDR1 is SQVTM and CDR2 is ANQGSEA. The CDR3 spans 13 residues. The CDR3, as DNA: TGCAGCGTCATACGACCATCTAGCGGGGGGGAGTTCTTC. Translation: CSVIRPSSGGEFF.

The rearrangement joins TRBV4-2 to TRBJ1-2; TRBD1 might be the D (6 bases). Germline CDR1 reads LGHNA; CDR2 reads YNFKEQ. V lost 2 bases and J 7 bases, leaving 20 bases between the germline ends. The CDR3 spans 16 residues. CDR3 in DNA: TGTGCCAGCAGCCAACCAGGACAGCCCGTAGGGGGTGGCTACACCTTC. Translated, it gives CASSQPGQPVGGGYTF.

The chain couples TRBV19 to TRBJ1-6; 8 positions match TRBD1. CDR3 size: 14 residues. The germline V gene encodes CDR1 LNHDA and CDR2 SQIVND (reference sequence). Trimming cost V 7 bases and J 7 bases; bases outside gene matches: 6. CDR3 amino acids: CASNAGTGNSPLHF. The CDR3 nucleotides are TGTGCCAGTAACGCCGGGACAGGAAATTCACCCCTCCACTTT.

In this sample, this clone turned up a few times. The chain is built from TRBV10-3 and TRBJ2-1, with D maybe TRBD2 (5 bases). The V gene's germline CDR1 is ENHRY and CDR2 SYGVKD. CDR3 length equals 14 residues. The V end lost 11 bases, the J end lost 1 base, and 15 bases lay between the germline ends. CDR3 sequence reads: CAAMDSTSYNEQFF. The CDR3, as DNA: TGTGCCGCCATGGACTCGACTTCCTACAATGAGCAGTTCTTC.

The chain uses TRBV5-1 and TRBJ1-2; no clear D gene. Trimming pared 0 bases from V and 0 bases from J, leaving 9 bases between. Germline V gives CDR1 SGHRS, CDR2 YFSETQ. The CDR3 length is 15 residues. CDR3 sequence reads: CASSLGLPTNYGYTF. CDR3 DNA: TGCGCCAGCAGCTTGGGGCTTCCCACTAACTATGGCTACACCTTC.

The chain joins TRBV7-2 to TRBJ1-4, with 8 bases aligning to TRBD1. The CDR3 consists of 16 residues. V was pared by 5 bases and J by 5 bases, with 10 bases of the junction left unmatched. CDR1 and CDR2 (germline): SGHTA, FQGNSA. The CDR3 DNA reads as TGTGCCAGCAGCCGCGGCAACAGGGGGGGGAATGAAAAACTGTTTTTT. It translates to CASSRGNRGGNEKLFF.

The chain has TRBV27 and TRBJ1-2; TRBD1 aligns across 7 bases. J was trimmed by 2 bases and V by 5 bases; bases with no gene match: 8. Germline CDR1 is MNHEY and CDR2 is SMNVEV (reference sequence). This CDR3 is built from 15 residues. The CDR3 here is CASSPLPTGNYGYTF. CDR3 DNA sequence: TGTGCCAGCAGTCCCCTACCGACAGGGAACTATGGCTACACCTTC.